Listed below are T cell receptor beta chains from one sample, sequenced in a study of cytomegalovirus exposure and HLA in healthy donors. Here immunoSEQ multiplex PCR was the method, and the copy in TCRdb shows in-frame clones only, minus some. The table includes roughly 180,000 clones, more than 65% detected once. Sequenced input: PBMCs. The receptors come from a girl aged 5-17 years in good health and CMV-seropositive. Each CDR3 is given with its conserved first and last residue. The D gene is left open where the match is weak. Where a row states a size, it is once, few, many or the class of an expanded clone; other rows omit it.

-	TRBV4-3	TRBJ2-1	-	CASSVRLTTASYNEQFF	TGCGCCAGCAGCGTACGACTCACGACAGCCTCCTACAATGAGCAGTTCTTC
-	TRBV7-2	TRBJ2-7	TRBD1	CASSLTRDSGTGSYEQYF	TGTGCCAGCAGCTTAACTAGAGACTCCGGGACAGGGTCCTACGAGCAGTACTTC
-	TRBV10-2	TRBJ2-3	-	CASSPTLTSTDTQYF	TGCGCCAGCAGTCCTACTTTAACTAGCACAGATACGCAGTATTTT
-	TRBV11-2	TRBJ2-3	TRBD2	CASSLGGGAFDTQYF	TGTGCCAGCAGCTTAGGCGGGGGGGCCTTTGATACGCAGTATTTT
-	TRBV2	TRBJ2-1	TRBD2	CASSEASGGTNEQFF	TGTGCCAGCAGTGAGGCTAGCGGGGGTACCAATGAGCAGTTCTTC
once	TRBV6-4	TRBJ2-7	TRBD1	CASSGDSGGQQYF	TGTGCCAGCAGTGGGGACAGTGGCGGGCAGCAGTACTTC
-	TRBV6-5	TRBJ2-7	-	CASRGRGYYEQYF	TGTGCCAGTAGGGGCAGGGGATACTACGAGCAGTACTTC
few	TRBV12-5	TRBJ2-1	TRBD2	CASGPLGGEWSNEQFF	TGTGCTAGTGGTCCATTGGGGGGGGAGTGGTCTAATGAGCAGTTCTTC
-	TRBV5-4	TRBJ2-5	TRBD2	CASSWTGTSGGGETQYF	TGTGCCAGCAGCTGGACCGGGACTAGCGGGGGGGGAGAGACCCAGTACTTC
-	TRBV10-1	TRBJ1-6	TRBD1	CASLGQGDSPLHF	TGCGCCAGTCTCGGCCAGGGGGATTCACCCCTCCACTTT